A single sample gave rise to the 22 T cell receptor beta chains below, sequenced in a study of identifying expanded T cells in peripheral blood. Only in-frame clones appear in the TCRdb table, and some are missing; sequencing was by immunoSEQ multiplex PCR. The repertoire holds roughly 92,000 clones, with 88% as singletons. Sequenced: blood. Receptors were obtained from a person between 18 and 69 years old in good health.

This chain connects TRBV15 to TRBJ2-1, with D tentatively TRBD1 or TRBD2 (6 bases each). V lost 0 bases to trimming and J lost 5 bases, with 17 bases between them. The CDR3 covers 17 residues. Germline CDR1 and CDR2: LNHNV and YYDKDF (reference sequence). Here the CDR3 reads CATSRDLGRGPDNEQFF. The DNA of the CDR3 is TGTGCCACCAGCAGAGATCTGGGTCGGGGGCCCGACAATGAGCAGTTCTTC. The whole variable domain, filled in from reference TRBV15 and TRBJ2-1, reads DAMVIQNPRYQVTQFGKPVTLSCSQTLNHNVMYWYQQKSSQAPKLLFHYYDKDFNNEADTPDNFQSRRPNTSFCFLDIRSPGLGDTAMYLCATSRDLGRGPDNEQFFGPGTRLTVL.

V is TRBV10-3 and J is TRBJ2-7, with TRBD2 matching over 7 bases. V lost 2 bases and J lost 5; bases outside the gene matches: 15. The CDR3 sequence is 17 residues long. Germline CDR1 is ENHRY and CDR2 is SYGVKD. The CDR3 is CAISEPGGLAGRDEQYF. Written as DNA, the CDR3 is TGTGCCATCAGTGAGCCCGGTGGGTTGGCAGGGAGGGACGAGCAGTACTTC.

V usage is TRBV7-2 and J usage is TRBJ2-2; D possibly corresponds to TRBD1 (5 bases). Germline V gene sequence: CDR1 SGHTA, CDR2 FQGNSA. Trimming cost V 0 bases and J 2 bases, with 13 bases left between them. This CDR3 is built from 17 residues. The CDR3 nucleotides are TGTGCCAGCAGCTTAGCCGCAGGGCGGTCAAACACCGGGGAGCTGTTTTTT. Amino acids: CASSLAAGRSNTGELFF.

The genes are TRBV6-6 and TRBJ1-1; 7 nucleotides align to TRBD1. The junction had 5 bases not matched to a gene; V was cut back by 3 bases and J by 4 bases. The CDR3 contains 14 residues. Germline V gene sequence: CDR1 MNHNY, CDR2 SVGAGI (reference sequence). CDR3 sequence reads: CASSYGQAGTEAFF. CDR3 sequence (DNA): TGTGCCAGCAGTTATGGACAGGCTGGCACTGAAGCTTTCTTT.

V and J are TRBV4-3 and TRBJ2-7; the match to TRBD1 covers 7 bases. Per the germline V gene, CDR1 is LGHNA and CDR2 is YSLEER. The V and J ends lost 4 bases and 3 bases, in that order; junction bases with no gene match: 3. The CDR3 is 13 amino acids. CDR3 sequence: CASSLRQGYEQYF. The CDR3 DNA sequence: TGCGCCAGCAGCCTTAGACAGGGCTACGAGCAGTACTTC.

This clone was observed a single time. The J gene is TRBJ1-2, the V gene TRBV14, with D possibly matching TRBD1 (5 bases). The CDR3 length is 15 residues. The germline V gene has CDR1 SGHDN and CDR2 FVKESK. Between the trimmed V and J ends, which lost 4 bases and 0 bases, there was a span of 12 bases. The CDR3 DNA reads TGTGCCAGCAGCCTGCTGGGGGTCCCTAACTATGGCTACACCTTC. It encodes CASSLLGVPNYGYTF.

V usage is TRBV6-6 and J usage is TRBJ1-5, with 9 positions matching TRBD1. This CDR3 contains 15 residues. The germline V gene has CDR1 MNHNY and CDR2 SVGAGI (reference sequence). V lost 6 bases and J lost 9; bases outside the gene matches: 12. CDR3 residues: CASSRGTGSTVPQHF. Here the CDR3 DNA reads TGTGCCAGCAGCCGCGGGACAGGGAGTACTGTGCCCCAGCATTTT.

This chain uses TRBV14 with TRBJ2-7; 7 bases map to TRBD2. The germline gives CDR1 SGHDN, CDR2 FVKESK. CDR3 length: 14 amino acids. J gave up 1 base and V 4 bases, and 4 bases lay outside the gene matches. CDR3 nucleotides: TGTGCCAGCAGCCCGAGCGGGGCTTCCTACGAGCAGTACTTC. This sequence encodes CASSPSGASYEQYF.

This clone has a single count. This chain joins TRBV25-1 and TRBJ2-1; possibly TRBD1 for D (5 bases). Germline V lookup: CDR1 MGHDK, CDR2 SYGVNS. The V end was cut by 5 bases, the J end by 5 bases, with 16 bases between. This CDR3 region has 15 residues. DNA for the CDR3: TGTGCCAGCAGTCCTATGGAACAGGTGAACAATGAGCAGTTCTTC. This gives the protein CASSPMEQVNNEQFF.

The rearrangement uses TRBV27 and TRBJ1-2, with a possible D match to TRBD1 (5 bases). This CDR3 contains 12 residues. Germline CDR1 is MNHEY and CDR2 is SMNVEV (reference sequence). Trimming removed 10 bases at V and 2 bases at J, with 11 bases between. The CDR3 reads CATLGGNYGYTF. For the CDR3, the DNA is TGTGCCACCTTGGGGGGAAACTATGGCTACACCTTC.

CDR3 in DNA: TGTGCCAGCAGTTTACGGTTTAGAAACTACGAGCAGTACTTC. Its translation is CASSLRFRNYEQYF. This sequence joins TRBV27 and TRBJ2-7, with D unresolved. The V and J ends lost 2 bases and 3 bases respectively, with 11 bases between them. CDR1 is MNHEY and CDR2 is SMNVEV in the germline V gene (reference sequence). The CDR3 loop spans 14 amino acids.

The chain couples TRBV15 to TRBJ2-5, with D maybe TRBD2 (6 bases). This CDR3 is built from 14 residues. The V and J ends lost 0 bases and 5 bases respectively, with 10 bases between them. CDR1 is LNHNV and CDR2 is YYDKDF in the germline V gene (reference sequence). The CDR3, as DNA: TGTGCCACCAGCAGAGATCAAGGGAGGGAGACCCAGTACTTC. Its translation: CATSRDQGRETQYF.

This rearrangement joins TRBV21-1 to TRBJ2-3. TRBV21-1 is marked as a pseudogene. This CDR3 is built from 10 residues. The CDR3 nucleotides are TGTGCCAGCAGCAAGTGGACGCAGTATTTT. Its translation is CASSKWTQYF.

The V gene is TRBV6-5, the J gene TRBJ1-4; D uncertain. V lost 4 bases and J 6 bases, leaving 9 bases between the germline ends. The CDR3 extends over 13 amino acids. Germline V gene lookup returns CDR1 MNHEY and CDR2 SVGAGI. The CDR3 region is CASSSRADEKLFF. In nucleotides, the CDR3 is TGTGCCAGCAGTTCTCGAGCGGATGAAAAACTGTTTTTT.

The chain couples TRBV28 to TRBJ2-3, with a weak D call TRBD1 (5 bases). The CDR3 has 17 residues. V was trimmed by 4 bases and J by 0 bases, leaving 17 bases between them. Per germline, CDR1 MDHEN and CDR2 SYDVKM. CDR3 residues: CASSSRALDISTDTQYF. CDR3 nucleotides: TGTGCCAGCAGTTCCCGGGCGTTGGACATAAGCACAGATACGCAGTATTTT.

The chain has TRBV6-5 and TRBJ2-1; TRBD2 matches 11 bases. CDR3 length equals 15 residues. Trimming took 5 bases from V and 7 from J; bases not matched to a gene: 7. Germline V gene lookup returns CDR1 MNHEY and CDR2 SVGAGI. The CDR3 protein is CASSLTSGGGNEQFF. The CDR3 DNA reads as TGTGCCAGCAGTCTCACTAGCGGGGGTGGTAATGAGCAGTTCTTC.

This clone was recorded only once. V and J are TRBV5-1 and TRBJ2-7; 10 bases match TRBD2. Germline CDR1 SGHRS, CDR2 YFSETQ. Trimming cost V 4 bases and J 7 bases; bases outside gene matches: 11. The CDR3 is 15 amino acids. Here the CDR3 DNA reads TGCGCCAGCAGCGGTAAAGCGGGGGGGCTTAGTGAGCAGTACTTC. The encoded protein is CASSGKAGGLSEQYF.

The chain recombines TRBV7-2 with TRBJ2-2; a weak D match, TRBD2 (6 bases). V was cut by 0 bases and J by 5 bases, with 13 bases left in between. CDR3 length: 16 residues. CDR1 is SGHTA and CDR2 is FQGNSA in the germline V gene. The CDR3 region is CASSLAQNRGTGELFF. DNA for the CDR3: TGTGCCAGCAGCTTAGCACAAAACCGGGGGACCGGGGAGCTGTTTTTT.

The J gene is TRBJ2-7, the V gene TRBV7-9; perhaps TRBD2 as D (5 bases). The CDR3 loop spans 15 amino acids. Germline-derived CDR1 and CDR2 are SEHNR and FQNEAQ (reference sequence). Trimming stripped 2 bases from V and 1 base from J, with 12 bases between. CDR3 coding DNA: TGTGCCAGCAGCTTATTCGGGGAATCGTCCTACGAGCAGTACTTC. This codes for CASSLFGESSYEQYF.

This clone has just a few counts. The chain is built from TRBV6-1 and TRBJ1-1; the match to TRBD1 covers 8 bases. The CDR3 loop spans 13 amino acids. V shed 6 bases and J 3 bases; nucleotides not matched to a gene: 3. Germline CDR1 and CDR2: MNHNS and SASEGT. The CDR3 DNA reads TGTGCCAGCAGGACGGACAGGGACACTGAAGCTTTCTTT. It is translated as CASRTDRDTEAFF.

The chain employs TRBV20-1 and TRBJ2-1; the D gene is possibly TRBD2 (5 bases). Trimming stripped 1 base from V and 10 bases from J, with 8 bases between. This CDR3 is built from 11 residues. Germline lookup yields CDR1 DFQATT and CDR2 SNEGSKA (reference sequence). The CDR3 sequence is CSARASREQFF. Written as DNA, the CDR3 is TGCAGTGCTAGAGCTAGCCGGGAGCAGTTCTTC.

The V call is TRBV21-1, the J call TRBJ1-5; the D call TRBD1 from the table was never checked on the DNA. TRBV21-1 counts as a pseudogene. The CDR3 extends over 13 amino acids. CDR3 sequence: CAKLTGANQPQHF. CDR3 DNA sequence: TGTGCCAAATTGACAGGGGCCAATCAGCCCCAGCATTTT.